This T cell receptor (beta chain) was profiled in a study of graft-versus-host responses after intestinal transplantation. Study overall: Among the recipients, all got anti-thymocyte globulin induction and then tacrolimus and steroids for around 3 years.

Concerning this clone itself: Its antigen is unidentified. One end of the junction fails to match germline, which may point to a read error.

Study-wide results and caveats: GvH clones were found in recipient marrow; some appeared first in ileum or blood. Clonal ratios of graft-versus-host to host-versus-graft in allografts were high for patients exhibiting graft-donor T cell macrochimerism.

Libraries were prepared by immunoSEQ multiplex PCR; TCRdb keeps only in-frame clonotypes and omits some of them. The table includes roughly 100,000 clones, more than 85% detected once. This CDR3 region has 13 residues. The germline gives CDR1 MNHEY, CDR2 SVGAGI. The chain recombines TRBV6-5 with TRBJ1-2; a possible D gene is TRBD1 (5 bases). The sequence came from a human donor who received an intestinal transplant. The material sequenced was unstimulated CD4+ T cells sorted from spleen or lymph node cells, taken before intestinal transplant. The CDR3 loop reads CASGFWGRSISSF. The CDR3 DNA reads TGTGCCAGCGGGTTTTGGGGCCGCTCAATCTCCTCTTTC.